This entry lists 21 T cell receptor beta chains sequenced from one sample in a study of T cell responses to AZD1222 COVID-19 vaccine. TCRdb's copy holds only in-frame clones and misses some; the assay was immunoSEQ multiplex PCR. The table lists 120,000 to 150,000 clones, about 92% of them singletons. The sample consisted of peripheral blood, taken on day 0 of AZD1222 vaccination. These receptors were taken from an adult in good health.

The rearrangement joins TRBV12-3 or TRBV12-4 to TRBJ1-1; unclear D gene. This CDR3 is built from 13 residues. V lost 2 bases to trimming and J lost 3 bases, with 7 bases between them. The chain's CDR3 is CASSLNTHTEAFF. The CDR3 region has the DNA TGTGCCAGCAGTTTAAACACACACACTGAAGCTTTCTTT.

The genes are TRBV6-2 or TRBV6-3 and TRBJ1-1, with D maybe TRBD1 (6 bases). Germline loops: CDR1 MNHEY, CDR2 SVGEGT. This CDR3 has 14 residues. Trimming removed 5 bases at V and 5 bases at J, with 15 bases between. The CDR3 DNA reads TGTGCCAGCAGTCCCACAGGGATGAGGACTGAAGCTTTCTTT. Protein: CASSPTGMRTEAFF.

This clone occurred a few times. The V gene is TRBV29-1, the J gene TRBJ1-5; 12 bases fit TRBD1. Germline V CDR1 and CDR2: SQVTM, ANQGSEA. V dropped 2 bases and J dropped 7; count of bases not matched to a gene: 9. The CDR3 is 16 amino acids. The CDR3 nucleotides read TGCAGCGTTGAAACGGCCGGGACAGGGGGCGACCAGCCCCAGCATTTT. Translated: CSVETAGTGGDQPQHF. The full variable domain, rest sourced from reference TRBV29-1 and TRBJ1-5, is SAVISQKPSRDICQRGTSLTIQCQVDSQVTMMFWYRQQPGQSLTLIATANQGSEATYESGFVIDKFPISRPNLTFSTLTVSNMSPEDSSIYLCSVETAGTGGDQPQHFGDGTRLSIL.

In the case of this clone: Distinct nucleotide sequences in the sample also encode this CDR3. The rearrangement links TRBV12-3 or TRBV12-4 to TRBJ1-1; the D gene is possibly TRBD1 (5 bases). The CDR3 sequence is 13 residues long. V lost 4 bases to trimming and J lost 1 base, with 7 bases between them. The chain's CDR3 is CASSSQGNTEAFF. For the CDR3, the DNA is TGTGCCAGCAGTTCCCAGGGGAACACTGAAGCTTTCTTT.

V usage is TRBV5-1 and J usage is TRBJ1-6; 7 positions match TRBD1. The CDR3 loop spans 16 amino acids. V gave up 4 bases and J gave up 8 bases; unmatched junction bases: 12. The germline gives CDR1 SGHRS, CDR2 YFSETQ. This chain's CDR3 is CASSTSSGTEDSPLHF. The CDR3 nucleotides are TGCGCCAGCAGCACCTCCTCCGGGACAGAGGATTCACCCCTCCACTTT.

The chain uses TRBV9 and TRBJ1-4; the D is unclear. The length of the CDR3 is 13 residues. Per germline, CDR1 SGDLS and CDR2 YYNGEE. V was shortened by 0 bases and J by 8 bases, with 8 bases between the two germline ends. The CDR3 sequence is CASSVGAGEKLFF. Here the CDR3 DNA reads TGTGCCAGCAGCGTAGGGGCTGGGGAAAAACTGTTTTTT.

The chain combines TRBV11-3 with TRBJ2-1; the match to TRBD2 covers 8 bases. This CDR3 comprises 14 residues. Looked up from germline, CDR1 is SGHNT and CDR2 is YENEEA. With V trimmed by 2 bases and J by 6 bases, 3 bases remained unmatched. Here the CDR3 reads CASSLSGGVNEQFF. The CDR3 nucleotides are TGTGCCAGCAGCTTATCGGGAGGGGTCAATGAGCAGTTCTTC.

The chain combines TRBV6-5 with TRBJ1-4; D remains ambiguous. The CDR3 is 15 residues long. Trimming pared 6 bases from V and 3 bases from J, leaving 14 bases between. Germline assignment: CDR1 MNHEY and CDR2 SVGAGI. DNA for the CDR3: TGTGCCAGCAGCCGTACTTGGGCGTCTAATGAAAAACTGTTTTTT. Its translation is CASSRTWASNEKLFF.

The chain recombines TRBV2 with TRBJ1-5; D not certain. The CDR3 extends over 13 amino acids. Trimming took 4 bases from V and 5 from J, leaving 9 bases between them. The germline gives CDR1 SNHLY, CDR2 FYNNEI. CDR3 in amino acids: CASSGQTYQPQHF. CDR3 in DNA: TGTGCCAGCAGTGGCCAGACCTATCAGCCCCAGCATTTT.

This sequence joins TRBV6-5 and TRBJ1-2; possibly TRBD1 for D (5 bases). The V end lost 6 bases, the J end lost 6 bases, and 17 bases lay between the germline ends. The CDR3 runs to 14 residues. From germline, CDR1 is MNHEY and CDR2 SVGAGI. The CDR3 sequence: CASSPWGERDGYTF. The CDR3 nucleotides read TGTGCCAGCAGCCCGTGGGGGGAAAGGGATGGCTACACCTTC.

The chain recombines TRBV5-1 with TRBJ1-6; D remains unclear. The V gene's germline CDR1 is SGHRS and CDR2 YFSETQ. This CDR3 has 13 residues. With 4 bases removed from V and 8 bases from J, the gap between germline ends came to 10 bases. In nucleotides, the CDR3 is TGCGCCAGCAGCCCGGATGAGTATTCACCCCTCCACTTT. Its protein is CASSPDEYSPLHF. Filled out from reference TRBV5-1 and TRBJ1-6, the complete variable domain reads KAGVTQTPRYLIKTRGQQVTLSCSPISGHRSVSWYQQTPGQGLQFLFEYFSETQRNKGNFPGRFSGRQFSNSRSEMNVSTLELGDSALYLCASSPDEYSPLHFGNGTRLTVT.

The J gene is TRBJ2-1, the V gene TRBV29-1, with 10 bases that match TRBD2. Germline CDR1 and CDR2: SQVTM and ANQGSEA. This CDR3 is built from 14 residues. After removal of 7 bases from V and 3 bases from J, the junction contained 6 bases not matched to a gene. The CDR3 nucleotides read TGCAGCGGGGGGGGACTAGCGAACTACAATGAGCAGTTCTTC. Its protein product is CSGGGLANYNEQFF.

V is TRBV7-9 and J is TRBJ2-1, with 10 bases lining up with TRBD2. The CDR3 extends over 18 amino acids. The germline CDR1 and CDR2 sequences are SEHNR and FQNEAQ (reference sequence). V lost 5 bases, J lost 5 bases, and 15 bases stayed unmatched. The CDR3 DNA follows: TGTGCCAGCAGCCAAGCGGAACTTAGCGGGAGGATCCACAATGAGCAGTTCTTC. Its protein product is CASSQAELSGRIHNEQFF.

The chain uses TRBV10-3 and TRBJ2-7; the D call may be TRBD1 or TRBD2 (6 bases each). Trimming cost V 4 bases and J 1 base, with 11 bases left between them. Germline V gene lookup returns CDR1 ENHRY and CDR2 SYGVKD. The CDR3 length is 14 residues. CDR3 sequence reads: CAISGGTPSYEQYF. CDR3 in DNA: TGTGCCATCAGTGGCGGGACACCTTCCTACGAGCAGTACTTC.

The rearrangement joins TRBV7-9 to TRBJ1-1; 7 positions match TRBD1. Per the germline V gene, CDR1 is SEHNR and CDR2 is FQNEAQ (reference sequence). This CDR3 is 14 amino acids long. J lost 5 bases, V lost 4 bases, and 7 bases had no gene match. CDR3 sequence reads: CASSSIQGRTEAFF. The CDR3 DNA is TGTGCCAGCAGCTCCATACAGGGGCGAACTGAAGCTTTCTTT.

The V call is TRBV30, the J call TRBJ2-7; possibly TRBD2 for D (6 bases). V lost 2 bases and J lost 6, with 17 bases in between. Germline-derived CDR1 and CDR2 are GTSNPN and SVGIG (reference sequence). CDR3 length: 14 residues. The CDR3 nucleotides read TGTGCCTGGAGTATCCGGGGAGGCTCGAGCGAGCAGTACTTC. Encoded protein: CAWSIRGGSSEQYF. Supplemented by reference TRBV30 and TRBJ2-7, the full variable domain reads SQTIHQWPATLVQPVGSPLSLECTVEGTSNPNLYWYRQAAGRGLQLLFYSVGIGQISSEVPQNLSASRPQDRQFILSSKKLLLSDSGFYLCAWSIRGGSSEQYFGPGTRLTVT.

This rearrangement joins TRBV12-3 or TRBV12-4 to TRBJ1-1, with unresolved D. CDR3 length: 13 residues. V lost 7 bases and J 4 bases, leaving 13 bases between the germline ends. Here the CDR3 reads CASTREAGTEAFF. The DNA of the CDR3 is TGTGCCAGCACCCGGGAGGCGGGCACTGAAGCTTTCTTT.

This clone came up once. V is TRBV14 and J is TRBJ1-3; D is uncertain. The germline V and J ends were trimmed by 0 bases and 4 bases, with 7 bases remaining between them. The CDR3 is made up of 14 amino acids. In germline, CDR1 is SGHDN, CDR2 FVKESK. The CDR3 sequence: CASSQDSGGNTIYF. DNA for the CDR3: TGTGCCAGCAGCCAAGATTCGGGAGGAAACACCATATATTTT.

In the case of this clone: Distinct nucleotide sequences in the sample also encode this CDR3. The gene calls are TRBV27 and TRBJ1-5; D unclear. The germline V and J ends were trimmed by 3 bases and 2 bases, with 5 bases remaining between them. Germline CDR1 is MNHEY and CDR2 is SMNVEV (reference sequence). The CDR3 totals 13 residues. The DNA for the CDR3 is TGTGCCAGCAGTTTGTTAGGCAATCAGCCCCAGCATTTT. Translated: CASSLLGNQPQHF.

CDR3 in amino acids: CASSLQVGWTGTDTQYF. CDR3 bases: TGTGCCAGCAGTTTACAGGTGGGGTGGACGGGCACAGATACGCAGTATTTT. V is TRBV27 and J is TRBJ2-3; D remains unclear. The V end was cut by 2 bases, the J end by 1 base, with 16 bases between. This CDR3 contains 17 residues. Germline values: CDR1 MNHEY, CDR2 SMNVEV (reference sequence).

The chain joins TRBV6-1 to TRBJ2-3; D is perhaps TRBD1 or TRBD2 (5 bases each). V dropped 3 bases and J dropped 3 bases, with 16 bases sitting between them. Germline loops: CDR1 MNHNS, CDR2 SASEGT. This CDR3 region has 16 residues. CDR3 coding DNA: TGTGCCAGCAGTGAGGACCCCTGGGGGACGACAGATACGCAGTATTTT. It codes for CASSEDPWGTTDTQYF.